This TCR beta chain was captured in a study of blood T cell dynamics during melanoma immunotherapy. In the case of this clone: The target antigen is unknown.

Study conclusions and caveats: Whether repertoire-driving clones were melanoma-specific could not be determined.

Generated by immunoSEQ multiplex PCR, the TCRdb table keeps only in-frame clones and is missing some. The table has under 15,000 clones, more than 80% seen once; the top ten hold 5.3%. CDR1 and CDR2 (germline): MDHEN, SYDVKM. The CDR3 runs 13 residues. V was trimmed by 3 bases and J by 10 bases, leaving 15 bases between them. Stated time point: week 3, after first cycle of checkpoint inhibitor. At 12 weeks after first infusion, RECIST 1.1 defined response for most patients. This material consisted of blood, taken from a patient treated with checkpoint blockade. The source is a human donor with melanoma. J is TRBJ1-2 and V is TRBV28; D uncertain. Here the CDR3 reads CASSLVVRDDYTF. The CDR3 DNA is TGTGCCAGCAGTTTGGTAGTACGGGATGACTACACCTTC.